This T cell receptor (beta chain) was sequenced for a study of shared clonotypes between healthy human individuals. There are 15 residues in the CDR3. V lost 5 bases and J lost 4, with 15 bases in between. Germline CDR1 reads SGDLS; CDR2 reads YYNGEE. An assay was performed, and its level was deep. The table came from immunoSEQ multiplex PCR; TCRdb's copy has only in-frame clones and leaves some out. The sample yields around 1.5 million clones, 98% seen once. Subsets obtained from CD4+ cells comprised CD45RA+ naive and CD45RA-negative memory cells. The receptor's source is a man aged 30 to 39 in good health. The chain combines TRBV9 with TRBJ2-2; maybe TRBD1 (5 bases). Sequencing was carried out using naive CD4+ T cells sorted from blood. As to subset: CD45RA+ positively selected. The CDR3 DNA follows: TGTGCCAGCAGTCCATTAGGGGCCCCCACCGGGGAGCTGTTTTTT. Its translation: CASSPLGAPTGELFF.